The clone carrying this T cell receptor beta chain was detected a few times. Antigen unknown. These data originate in a study of OX40 agonist ivuxolimab in advanced cancers. General study results and limits: Mean expanded clone counts were higher in CD8+ than CD4+ T cells.

CDR1 and CDR2 (germline): SGHTA, FQGNSA. The CDR3 sequence is 14 residues long. V lost 4 bases to trimming and J lost 5 bases, with 11 bases between them. Data came from immunoSEQ multiplex PCR; TCRdb stores just in-frame clones and leaves some out. The sample comprises 65,000 to 80,000 clones, 84% of which are singletons, and over 2% rests with the top ten. The sample in question was CD4+ or CD8+ T cells sorted from blood, obtained in a trial of the OX40 agonist ivuxolimab. The gene calls are TRBV7-2 and TRBJ1-4, with D unclear. The clonotype was recovered from an adult with an advanced solid tumor such as melanoma, head and neck, liver or kidney cancer. In nucleotides, the CDR3 is TGTGCCAGCAGCTCGGACCCCTTAAATGAAAAACTGTTTTTT. Protein product: CASSSDPLNEKLFF.